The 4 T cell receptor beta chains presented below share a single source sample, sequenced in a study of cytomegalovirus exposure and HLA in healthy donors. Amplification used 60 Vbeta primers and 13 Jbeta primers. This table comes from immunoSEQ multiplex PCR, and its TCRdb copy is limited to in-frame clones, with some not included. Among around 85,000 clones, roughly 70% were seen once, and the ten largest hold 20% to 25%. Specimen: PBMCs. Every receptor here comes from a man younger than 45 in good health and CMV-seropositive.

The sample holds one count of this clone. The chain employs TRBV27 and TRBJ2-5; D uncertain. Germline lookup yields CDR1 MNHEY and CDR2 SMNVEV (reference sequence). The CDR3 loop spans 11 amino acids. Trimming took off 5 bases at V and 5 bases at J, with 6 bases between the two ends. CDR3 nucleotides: TGTGCCAGCAGTACCAGGGAGACCCAGTACTTC. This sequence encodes CASSTRETQYF.

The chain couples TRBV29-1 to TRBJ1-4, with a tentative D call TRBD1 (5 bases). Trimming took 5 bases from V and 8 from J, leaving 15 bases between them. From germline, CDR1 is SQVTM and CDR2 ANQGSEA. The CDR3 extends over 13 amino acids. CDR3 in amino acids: CSVRGRDREKLFF. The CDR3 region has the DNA TGCAGCGTTAGGGGCAGGGATCGGGAAAAACTGTTTTTT.

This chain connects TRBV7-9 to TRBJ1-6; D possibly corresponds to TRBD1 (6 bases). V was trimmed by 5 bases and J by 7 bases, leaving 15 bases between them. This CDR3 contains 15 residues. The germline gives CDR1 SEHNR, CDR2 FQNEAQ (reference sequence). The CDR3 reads CASSPTGQLNSPLHF. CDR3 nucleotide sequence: TGTGCCAGCAGCCCAACCGGACAGCTAAATTCACCCCTCCACTTT. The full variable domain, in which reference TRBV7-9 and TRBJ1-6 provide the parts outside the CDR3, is DTGVSQNPRHKITKRGQNVTFRCDPISEHNRLYWYRQTLGQGPEFLTYFQNEAQLEKSRLLSDRFSAERPKGSFSTLEIQRTEQGDSAMYLCASSPTGQLNSPLHFGNGTRLTVT.

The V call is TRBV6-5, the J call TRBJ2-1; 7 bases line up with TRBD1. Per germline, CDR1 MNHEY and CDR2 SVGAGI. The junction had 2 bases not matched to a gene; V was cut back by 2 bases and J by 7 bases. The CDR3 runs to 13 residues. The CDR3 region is CASSYRGRNEQFF. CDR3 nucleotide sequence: TGTGCCAGCAGTTACAGGGGGCGGAATGAGCAGTTCTTC.